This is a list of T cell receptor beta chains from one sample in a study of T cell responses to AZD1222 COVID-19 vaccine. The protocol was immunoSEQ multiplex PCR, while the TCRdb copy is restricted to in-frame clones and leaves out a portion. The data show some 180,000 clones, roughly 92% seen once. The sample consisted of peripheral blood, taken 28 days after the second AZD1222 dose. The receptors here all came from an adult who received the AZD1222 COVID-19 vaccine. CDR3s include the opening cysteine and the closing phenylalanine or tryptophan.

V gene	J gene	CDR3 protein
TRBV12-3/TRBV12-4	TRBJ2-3	CASSLTRLDTQYF
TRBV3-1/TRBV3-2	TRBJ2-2	CASSLYEAGELFF
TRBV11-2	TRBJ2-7	CASSPRLARYEQYF
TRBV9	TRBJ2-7	CASSVAPASGMYEQYF
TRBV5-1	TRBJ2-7	CASSQRTGYGEQYF
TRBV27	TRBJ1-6	CASSLKAGAYNSPLHF
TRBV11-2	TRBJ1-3	CASSLHRGVGGNTIYF
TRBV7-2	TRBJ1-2	CASSLDIASRYGYTF
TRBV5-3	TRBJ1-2	CARSGKDRSNYGYTF
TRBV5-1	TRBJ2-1	CASRPRTGVGYNEQFF
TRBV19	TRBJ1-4	CASKGAEYSTNEKLFF
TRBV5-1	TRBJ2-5	CASSSEPAQGETQYF
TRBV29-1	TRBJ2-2	CSVEGELPGELFF
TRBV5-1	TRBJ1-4	CASSSAAGTTNEKLFF
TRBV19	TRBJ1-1	CASKDKTGGAGEAFF
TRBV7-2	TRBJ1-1	CASSSGGWGLNEAFF
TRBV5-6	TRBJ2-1	CASSLPLADEQFF
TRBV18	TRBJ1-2	CASSLPGQAKGYTF
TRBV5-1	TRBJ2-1	CASSLAATYNEQFF
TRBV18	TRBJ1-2	CASSPDRGGGHYGYTF
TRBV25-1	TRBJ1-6	CASSDPVGSLHF
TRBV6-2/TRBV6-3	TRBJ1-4	CASSYGQIGEKLFF
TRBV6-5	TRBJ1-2	CASSRTHARNYGYTF
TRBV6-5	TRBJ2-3	CASSRRTGGADTQYF
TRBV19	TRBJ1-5	CASRQGASNQPQHF
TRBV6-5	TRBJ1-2	CASSTDRGLYGYTF
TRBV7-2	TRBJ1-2	CASSLRTVRGGYGYTF
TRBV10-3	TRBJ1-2	CAISERTGGELVDGYTF
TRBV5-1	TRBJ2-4	CASSLGASVAKNIQYF
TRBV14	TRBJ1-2	CASSLNRGYGYTF
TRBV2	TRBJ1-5	CAGSPGEGQPQHF
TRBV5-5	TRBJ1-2	CASSPGTGLNYGYTF
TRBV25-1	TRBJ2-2	CASSDPKKANTGELFF
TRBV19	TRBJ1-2	CASSIQGNFANYGYTF
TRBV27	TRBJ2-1	CASSPMGLAGGLSSYNEQFF
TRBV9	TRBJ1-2	CASSPRRGSNGYTF
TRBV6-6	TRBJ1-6	CASKQPGQRFSPLHF
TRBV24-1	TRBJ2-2	CATSARGLNTGELFF
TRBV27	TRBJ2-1	CASSPRDRIYNEQFF
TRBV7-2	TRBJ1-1	CASSLVYRGNTEAFF
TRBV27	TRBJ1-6	CASSPRWRSPLHF
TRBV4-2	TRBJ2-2	CASSRSLAGAGATGELFF